This is a list of T cell receptor beta chains from one sample in a study of blood T cell repertoires in COVID-19. The method was immunoSEQ multiplex PCR; TCRdb's version includes in-frame clones alone and lacks a portion of them. The table lists some 140,000 clones, 80% to 85% of them singletons. Sequenced material: PBMCs or T cells enriched from blood (not recorded which). These receptors originate from a man in his forties with acute COVID-19. Each CDR3 is given with its conserved first and last residue. The D gene is left open where the match is weak. Expanded clones get a size class; other rows say once, few or many, or leave the size out.

d_call j_call v_call clone_size cdr3_aa cdr3_nt
TRBD2 TRBJ2-1 TRBV11-3 . CASSRGVSYNEQFF TGTGCCAGCAGTCGGGGGGTCTCCTACAATGAGCAGTTCTTC
. TRBJ2-3 TRBV24-1 . CATSDSQYSDTQYF TGTGCCACCAGTGATTCGCAGTATTCAGATACGCAGTATTTT
TRBD1 TRBJ1-4 TRBV7-9 . CASSFRGQGNEKLFF TGTGCCAGCAGCTTCCGGGGACAGGGGAATGAAAAACTGTTTTTT
TRBD1 TRBJ2-2 TRBV6-5 . CASSLDRATGELFF TGTGCCAGCAGTCTCGACAGGGCAACCGGGGAGCTGTTTTTT
. TRBJ1-1 TRBV7-8 few CASSRKSGDLGTEAFF TGTGCCAGCAGCCGCAAGAGCGGGGACCTGGGAACTGAAGCTTTCTTT
. TRBJ1-2 TRBV6-5 once CASSYRGSHGYTF TGTGCCAGCAGTTACAGAGGGAGTCATGGCTACACCTTC
TRBD1 TRBJ1-5 TRBV5-6 once CASSLLGVTGVNQPQHF TGTGCCAGCAGCTTGTTGGGGGTGACAGGGGTTAATCAGCCCCAGCATTTT
. TRBJ2-5 TRBV24-1 . CATSGATDQETQYF TGTGCCACCAGTGGAGCGACAGATCAAGAGACCCAGTACTTC
. TRBJ1-1 TRBV9 . CASSAQQQQNTEAFF TGTGCCAGCAGCGCACAACAGCAGCAGAACACTGAAGCTTTCTTT
TRBD1 TRBJ1-6 TRBV30 . CAWTRGTGDDSPLHF TGTGCCTGGACCCGCGGGACAGGGGACGATTCACCCCTCCACTTT
TRBD1 TRBJ1-5 TRBV6-5 . CASSPLTGSSQPQHF TGTGCCAGCAGTCCTTTGACAGGGTCCAGTCAGCCCCAGCATTTT
TRBD1 TRBJ2-7 TRBV30 . CAWRDRGQGEQYF TGTGCCTGGCGGGACAGGGGGCAGGGCGAGCAGTACTTC
. TRBJ2-4 TRBV4-1 . CASSQLLAVAKNIQYF TGCGCCAGCAGCCAACTCCTAGCAGTAGCCAAAAACATTCAGTACTTC
TRBD2 TRBJ2-5 TRBV7-9 . CASSLSTSARETQYF TGTGCCAGCAGCCTCTCCACTAGCGCCAGGGAGACCCAGTACTTC
. TRBJ1-5 TRBV20-1 . CSASRTEYQPQHF TGCAGTGCTAGTAGAACAGAGTATCAGCCCCAGCATTTT
. TRBJ2-7 TRBV6-5 . CASNLDGPGEQYF TGTGCCAGCAATCTTGACGGCCCGGGAGAGCAGTACTTC
. TRBJ2-7 TRBV3-1/TRBV3-2 . CASSHSGTPEEQYF TGTGCCAGCAGCCACTCCGGGACTCCGGAAGAGCAGTACTTC
. TRBJ2-2 TRBV28 few CASSFYRRSNTGELFF TGTGCCAGCAGTTTTTACAGACGATCGAACACCGGGGAGCTGTTTTTT
. TRBJ1-6 TRBV3-1/TRBV3-2 . CACRRRGRSSYNSPLHF TGTGCCTGTAGACGAAGGGGTAGAAGCTCCTATAATTCACCCCTCCACTTT
TRBD1 TRBJ2-1 TRBV6-4 . CASSVGQGVHNEQFF TGTGCCAGCAGCGTCGGACAGGGGGTACACAATGAGCAGTTCTTC
TRBD2 TRBJ2-5 TRBV3-1/TRBV3-2 few CASSQSGTSLRETQYF TGTGCCAGCAGCCAATCCGGGACTAGCCTTCGAGAGACCCAGTACTTC
TRBD2 TRBJ2-1 TRBV15 few CATSPREIGNNEQFF TGTGCCACCAGTCCGCGGGAGATTGGGAACAATGAGCAGTTCTTC
. TRBJ1-5 TRBV3-1/TRBV3-2 . CASSPLGPQHF TGTGCCAGCAGCCCCCTAGGGCCCCAGCATTTT
. TRBJ2-7 TRBV7-6 . CASSRGRPDEQYF TGTGCCAGCAGCCGCGGCCGACCAGACGAGCAGTACTTC
. TRBJ2-2 TRBV5-1 few CASSLGLNTGELFF TGCGCCAGCAGCTTGGGTCTGAACACCGGGGAGCTGTTTTTT
. TRBJ2-5 TRBV18 . CASSPERFQETQYF TGTGCCAGCTCACCGGAGAGGTTCCAAGAGACCCAGTACTTC
TRBD2 TRBJ2-3 TRBV6-2/TRBV6-3 . CASSFPLAGGRGKPTDTQYF TGTGCCAGCAGTTTCCCACTAGCGGGGGGCCGGGGTAAACCCACAGATACGCAGTATTTT
TRBD2 TRBJ2-1 TRBV9 . CASSVGWRGSSNEQFF TGTGCCAGCAGCGTAGGATGGCGGGGGTCCTCTAATGAGCAGTTCTTC
. TRBJ1-5 TRBV6-5 . CASRIGGQPQHF TGTGCCAGCAGGATAGGAGGGCAGCCCCAGCATTTT
TRBD1 TRBJ1-5 TRBV4-1 . CASSQQDQTGVQPQHF TGCGCCAGCAGCCAGCAAGACCAGACAGGGGTCCAGCCCCAGCATTTT
. TRBJ2-4 TRBV30 . CAWSPQSLWAAKNIQYF TGTGCCTGGAGCCCCCAGTCGTTATGGGCGGCCAAAAACATTCAGTACTTC
. TRBJ2-2 TRBV25-1 once CASRQTTSNTGELFF TGTGCCAGCAGACAGACTACCTCGAACACCGGGGAGCTGTTTTTT
. TRBJ1-1 TRBV10-2 . CASSERGNTEAFF TGCGCCAGCAGTGAACGAGGGAACACTGAAGCTTTCTTT
TRBD2 TRBJ2-7 TRBV5-4 . CASSLETSGTPGYF TGTGCCAGCAGCCTCGAAACTAGCGGAACTCCCGGGTACTTC
TRBD1 TRBJ1-5 TRBV6-2/TRBV6-3 . CASSRTGGGQPQHF TGTGCCAGCAGTCGAACAGGGGGAGGGCAGCCCCAGCATTTT
TRBD2 TRBJ2-1 TRBV3-1/TRBV3-2 . CASSQDRAGGEQFF TGTGCCAGCAGCCAAGATCGAGCGGGAGGCGAGCAGTTCTTC
TRBD1 TRBJ1-1 TRBV5-4 . CASSLVSQGDTEAFF TGTGCCAGCAGCTTAGTGTCCCAGGGGGACACTGAAGCTTTCTTT
. TRBJ2-1 TRBV11-3 . CASSRTGSYNEQFF TGTGCCAGCAGCCGGACTGGCTCCTACAATGAGCAGTTCTTC
. TRBJ1-6 TRBV4-3 . CASSQRQPNSPLHF TGCGCCAGCAGCCAACGACAGCCTAATTCACCCCTCCACTTT
TRBD1 TRBJ1-3 TRBV25-1 once CASRDRVEGNTIYF TGTGCCAGCAGGGACAGGGTGGAAGGAAACACCATATATTTT
. TRBJ1-6 TRBV2 . CASRNRGAFFNSPLHF TGTGCCAGCAGGAACCGCGGGGCCTTCTTTAATTCACCCCTCCACTTT
TRBD1 TRBJ2-2 TRBV7-8 . CASSAWDRGPTGELFF TGTGCCAGCAGCGCCTGGGACAGGGGACCCACCGGGGAGCTGTTTTTT
. TRBJ1-4 TRBV2 . CASSEVGRNEKLFF TGTGCCAGCAGTGAAGTTGGGAGGAATGAAAAACTGTTTTTT
. TRBJ2-1 TRBV10-1 . CASSGYQRSYGEQFF TGCGCCAGCAGTGGGTACCAGCGGAGTTACGGTGAGCAGTTCTTC
TRBD1 TRBJ1-1 TRBV19 . CASETGGRGDTEAFF TGTGCCAGCGAGACAGGGGGCCGAGGGGACACTGAAGCTTTCTTT
. TRBJ1-1 TRBV5-6 once CASSLRPASGYGTEAFF TGTGCCAGCAGCTTGCGACCTGCCTCAGGGTATGGCACTGAAGCTTTCTTT
. TRBJ1-1 TRBV7-8 . CASSTGSMNTEAFF TGTGCCAGCAGCACCGGGAGCATGAACACTGAAGCTTTCTTT
TRBD1 TRBJ2-7 TRBV5-4 . CASSLGPGTGGYEQYF TGTGCCAGCAGCTTGGGCCCTGGGACAGGGGGTTACGAGCAGTACTTC
. TRBJ1-5 TRBV7-2 few CASSSGWNQPQHF TGTGCCAGCAGCTCCGGTTGGAATCAGCCCCAGCATTTT
. TRBJ1-2 TRBV6-5 . CASSTPRGYGYTF TGTGCCAGCAGTACCCCTCGGGGGTATGGCTACACCTTC
. TRBJ2-2 TRBV28 . CASSQPQGFGELFF TGTGCCAGCAGCCAACCACAGGGATTCGGGGAGCTGTTTTTT
TRBD2 TRBJ2-1 TRBV5-4 . CASSPGGLAGGNEQFF TGTGCCAGCAGCCCCGGGGGACTAGCGGGGGGTAATGAGCAGTTCTTC
TRBD1 TRBJ1-5 TRBV28 few CASSFFGTGRQPQHF TGTGCCAGCAGTTTTTTCGGGACAGGGCGGCAGCCCCAGCATTTT
TRBD2 TRBJ2-1 TRBV14 . CASSHRASGYNEQFF TGTGCCAGCAGCCATAGGGCTAGCGGTTACAATGAGCAGTTCTTC
TRBD2 TRBJ2-2 TRBV7-7 . CASSQSAGGPHTGELFF TGTGCCAGCAGCCAGTCGGCGGGAGGCCCCCACACCGGGGAGCTGTTTTTT